This T cell receptor beta chain was sequenced during a study of HIV-infected children after antiretroviral therapy interruption. RNA-based 3' RACE libraries used unique molecular identifiers. TCRdb ran MiXCR on the 3' RACE reads and lists one entry per CDR3 protein. The sample carries more than 85,000 distinct CDR3 sequences, approximately 6.9% recorded once. Treatment denoted: PENTA 11 planned treatment interruption arm or continuous ART arm. Findings of the study overall: The Gini coefficient of naive CD4+ repertoires rose, returning to baseline by 3 years.

This clonotype was observed at least ten times. What it recognizes is unknown. Sequenced material: CD45RA+ CD4+ T cells from PBMCs, pooled from several time points, taken from a donor given antiretroviral therapy, either interrupted or continuous. Subset noted: naive CD4+ CD45RA+ CD45RO- T cells. The TCR originated in a pool of human donors with HIV.

CDR3 region: CSASTLTVNTEAFF. CDR3 in DNA: TGCAGTGCCTCGACTTTAACAGTGAACACTGAAGCTTTCTTT. The chain is built from TRBV20-1 and TRBJ1-1; D is unresolved. There are 14 residues in the CDR3. Germline values: CDR1 DFQATT, CDR2 SNEGSKA (reference sequence). Trimming cost V 6 bases and J 0 bases, with 14 bases left between them.